The 30 T cell receptor beta chains below all came from one sample that was sequenced in a study of blood T cell repertoires in COVID-19. Data came from immunoSEQ multiplex PCR; TCRdb stores just in-frame clones and leaves some out. The sample contains 400,000 to 500,000 clones, roughly 90% of which appear only once. Sequenced input: PBMCs or T cells enriched from blood (not recorded which). The receptors were gathered from a woman in her thirties or forties who had recovered from COVID-19.

This clone was counted a single time. This sequence joins TRBV9 and TRBJ2-1, with D possibly being TRBD1 (6 bases). Germline CDR1 is SGDLS and CDR2 is YYNGEE. Trimming took off 0 bases at V and 1 base at J, with 8 bases between the two ends. This CDR3 has 15 amino acids. The CDR3 sequence is CASSVADRSYNEQFF. The CDR3 region has the DNA TGTGCCAGCAGCGTAGCGGACAGATCCTACAATGAGCAGTTCTTC.

The J gene is TRBJ1-6, the V gene TRBV12-3 or TRBV12-4, with D uncertain. V gave up 2 bases and J gave up 7 bases, with 6 bases separating them. The CDR3 extends over 13 amino acids. In DNA form, the CDR3 reads TGTGCCAGCAGTTTATCGGAGAATTCACCCCTCCACTTT. The encoded protein is CASSLSENSPLHF.

This clone was counted a few times. The chain links TRBV7-9 to TRBJ2-7; the match to TRBD1 covers 7 bases. Germline V lookup: CDR1 SEHNR, CDR2 FQNEAQ (reference sequence). There are 13 residues in the CDR3. V shed 5 bases and J 5 bases; nucleotides not matched to a gene: 6. CDR3 DNA: TGTGCCAGCAGCCCCGGACAGGACGACGAGCAGTACTTC. Protein: CASSPGQDDEQYF.

This chain links TRBV7-9 with TRBJ2-7; D is possibly TRBD1 (5 bases). Germline CDR1 and CDR2: SEHNR and FQNEAQ (reference sequence). Trimming stripped 3 bases from V and 5 bases from J, with 14 bases between. The CDR3 sequence is 14 residues long. CDR3 protein: CASSLAGNLDEQYF. The CDR3 bases are TGTGCCAGCAGCTTGGCAGGGAATTTGGACGAGCAGTACTTC.

The chain couples TRBV10-3 to TRBJ2-7, with a tentative D call TRBD1 (5 bases). CDR1 and CDR2 from the germline V gene are ENHRY and SYGVKD. V was pared by 0 bases and J by 2 bases, with 11 bases between. The CDR3 runs 15 residues. In DNA, the CDR3 is TGTGCCATCAGTGAGTCCATGACAGAAACCTACGAGCAGTACTTC. It encodes CAISESMTETYEQYF.

V gene TRBV6-5 combines with J gene TRBJ2-5; tentative D call: TRBD1 (5 bases). With 7 bases removed from V and 1 base from J, the gap between germline ends came to 16 bases. Germline lookup yields CDR1 MNHEY and CDR2 SVGAGI. This CDR3 contains 15 residues. The CDR3 DNA is TGTGCCAGCAACTACTTAACAGGCCTCCAAGAGACCCAGTACTTC. This encodes CASNYLTGLQETQYF.

This clone was counted once. V and J are TRBV24-1 and TRBJ2-5; D call uncertain. The CDR3 has 9 amino acids. The V end was cut by 10 bases, the J end by 3 bases, with 2 bases between. Germline V gene sequence: CDR1 KGHDR, CDR2 SFDVKD. CDR3 DNA sequence: TGTGCCACTAAAGAGACCCAGTACTTC. Translating it yields CATKETQYF.

The J gene is TRBJ1-1, the V gene TRBV6-2 or TRBV6-3; 8 bases match TRBD1. The V segment lost 6 bases and the J segment 0 bases; nucleotides outside the gene matches: 12. This CDR3 is built from 17 residues. The V gene's germline CDR1 is MNHEY and CDR2 SVGEGT. CDR3 coding DNA: TGTGCCAGCAGCCCCATTTTGCAGGGGGCCGTGAACACTGAAGCTTTCTTT. This sequence encodes CASSPILQGAVNTEAFF.

J is TRBJ2-7 and V is TRBV6-5; the D gene is possibly TRBD1 (5 bases). V was trimmed by 6 bases and J by 2 bases, leaving 11 bases between them. The germline CDR1 and CDR2 sequences are MNHEY and SVGAGI. The CDR3 loop spans 13 amino acids. CDR3 bases: TGTGCCAGCAGGGGGCCTGATGCCTACGAGCAGTACTTC. Translating gives CASRGPDAYEQYF.

V gene TRBV27 combines with J gene TRBJ1-2; 8 bases line up with TRBD1. CDR1 is MNHEY and CDR2 is SMNVEV in the germline V gene (reference sequence). The CDR3 is 13 amino acids. Here the CDR3 reads CATGGDRAYGYTF. CDR3 DNA: TGTGCAACAGGGGGAGACAGGGCCTATGGCTACACCTTC.

This chain uses TRBV18 with TRBJ2-5; D remains ambiguous. The CDR3 loop spans 14 amino acids. Germline values: CDR1 KGHSH, CDR2 LQKENI. The V end lost 3 bases, the J end lost 4 bases, and 12 bases lay between the germline ends. CDR3 amino acids: CASSPTAAGETQYF. In DNA, the CDR3 is TGTGCCAGCTCACCGACGGCCGCAGGAGAGACCCAGTACTTC.

This clone was seen more than once but under ten times. The CDR3 DNA follows: TGTGCCAGCAGGCTATTAGGACAGGGCGTGCCTCACGGCTACACCTTC. Its protein product is CASRLLGQGVPHGYTF. This chain connects TRBV27 to TRBJ1-2; 8 bases agree with TRBD1. The CDR3 is made up of 16 amino acids. V was pared by 6 bases and J by 8 bases, with 17 bases of the junction left unmatched. Germline-derived CDR1 and CDR2 are MNHEY and SMNVEV (reference sequence).

This clone was seen a few times. This chain uses TRBV5-4 with TRBJ2-4, with 10 bases matching TRBD1. This CDR3 has 16 residues. J lost 0 bases, V lost 0 bases, and 0 bases had no gene match. Germline CDR1 reads SGHNT; CDR2 reads YYREEE (reference sequence). Here the CDR3 DNA reads TGTGCCAGCAGCTTGGGACAGGGGGCAGCCAAAAACATTCAGTACTTC. Its protein product is CASSLGQGAAKNIQYF.

The rearrangement uses TRBV11-2 and TRBJ2-1; 7 bases match TRBD2. V gave up 3 bases and J gave up 4 bases; unmatched junction bases: 6. From germline, CDR1 is SGHAT and CDR2 FQNNGV. The CDR3 covers 15 residues. CDR3 amino acids: CASSFGRNSYNEQFF. CDR3 nucleotides: TGTGCCAGCAGCTTCGGGAGGAACTCTTACAATGAGCAGTTCTTC.

CDR3 nucleotides: TGTGCCAGCAGCTTCCTTGGCTACACCTTC. Translating it yields CASSFLGYTF. The chain joins TRBV5-7 to TRBJ1-2; no definite D call. TRBV5-7 is labeled an ORF, and its function is uncertain. This CDR3 is 10 amino acids long. V was trimmed by 2 bases and J by 7 bases, leaving 3 bases between them.

This sequence joins TRBV3-1 (or the pseudogene TRBV3-2) and TRBJ1-5; D is uncertain. The V end was cut by 1 base, the J end by 7 bases, with 5 bases between. The CDR3 has 12 residues. CDR1 is LGHDT and CDR2 is YNNKEL in the germline V gene (reference sequence). CDR3 coding DNA: TGTGCCAGCAGCCAAGGCAGGCAGCCCCAGCATTTT. It yields the protein CASSQGRQPQHF.

V usage is TRBV21-1 and J usage is TRBJ2-5; the table's D call TRBD2 went unverified against the DNA. TRBV21-1 is flagged as a pseudogene. The CDR3 is 14 residues long. CDR3 bases: TGTGCCAGCAGCCGGGGGACCCACCAAGAGACCCAGTACTTC. It is translated as CASSRGTHQETQYF.

The chain couples TRBV7-2 to TRBJ1-1, with D unresolved. Per germline, CDR1 SGHTA and CDR2 FQGNSA. Between the trimmed V and J ends, which lost 3 bases and 1 base, there was a span of 9 bases. The CDR3 has 14 residues. CDR3 sequence: CASSFYEGNTEAFF. CDR3 DNA sequence: TGTGCCAGCAGCTTTTACGAGGGGAACACTGAAGCTTTCTTT. The whole variable domain, filled in from reference TRBV7-2 and TRBJ1-1, reads GAGVSQSPSNKVTEKGKDVELRCDPISGHTALYWYRQSLGQGLEFLIYFQGNSAPDKSGLPSDRFSAERTGGSVSTLTIQRTQQEDSAVYLCASSFYEGNTEAFFGQGTRLTVV.

The genes are TRBV7-9 and TRBJ1-4; TRBD1 matches at 10 bases. CDR3 size: 15 residues. CDR1 is SEHNR, CDR2 FQNEAQ, per germline (reference sequence). The ends lost 4 bases at V and 7 bases at J; junction bases unmatched: 6. CDR3 region: CASSSLRDRGEKLFF. For the CDR3, the DNA is TGTGCCAGCAGCTCCCTCCGGGACAGGGGTGAAAAACTGTTTTTT.

In this sample, this clone turned up a few times. V is TRBV29-1 and J is TRBJ2-7; weak D call: TRBD1 (6 bases). This CDR3 is built from 13 residues. V was cut by 5 bases and J by 1 base, with 12 bases left in between. Per the germline V gene, CDR1 is SQVTM and CDR2 is ANQGSEA. CDR3: CSVFTGKSYEQYF. The CDR3 DNA is TGCAGCGTTTTTACAGGGAAATCCTACGAGCAGTACTTC.

The chain has TRBV4-3 and TRBJ1-5; the D gene is possibly TRBD1 (5 bases). Between the trimmed V and J ends, which lost 0 bases and 10 bases, there was a span of 13 bases. The CDR3 runs 14 residues. The V gene's germline CDR1 is LGHNA and CDR2 YSLEER. DNA of the CDR3: TGCGCCAGCAGCCAAGATATTAGTACAGGCCCCCAGCATTTT. Protein sequence: CASSQDISTGPQHF.

The V gene is TRBV6-1, the J gene TRBJ2-7; a possible D gene is TRBD2 (5 bases). With 2 bases removed from V and 1 base from J, the gap between germline ends came to 12 bases. CDR1 is MNHNS, CDR2 SASEGT, per germline. The CDR3 consists of 15 residues. CDR3 loop: CASSELAGRSYEQYF. The CDR3 DNA sequence: TGTGCCAGCAGTGAACTAGCTGGGAGATCCTACGAGCAGTACTTC.

This chain uses TRBV6-4 with TRBJ1-1; D may be TRBD1 (6 bases). The CDR3 is 15 residues long. The germline gives CDR1 MRHNA, CDR2 SNTAGT. V shed 0 bases and J shed 4 bases, with 12 bases lying between them. CDR3 bases: TGTGCCAGCAGTGACTCGGGACAAATGGGCACTGAAGCTTTCTTT. Protein: CASSDSGQMGTEAFF.

V usage is TRBV6-5 and J usage is TRBJ2-5; 8 bases are a match to TRBD1. The V and J ends lost 6 bases and 5 bases, in that order; junction bases with no gene match: 8. This CDR3 is 14 amino acids long. Looked up from germline, CDR1 is MNHEY and CDR2 is SVGAGI. CDR3 coding DNA: TGTGCCAGCAGGGCCCAGGGGGCACGGGAGACCCAGTACTTC. It translates to CASRAQGARETQYF.

The V gene is TRBV7-9, the J gene TRBJ2-1; possible D gene TRBD2, 6 bases. The V gene lost 5 bases and the J gene lost 2 bases, with 13 bases spanning the gap. Per germline, CDR1 SEHNR and CDR2 FQNEAQ (reference sequence). The CDR3 covers 15 residues. For the CDR3, the DNA is TGTGCCAGCAGCCGGGGACTCGGGCCCTACAATGAGCAGTTCTTC. Protein: CASSRGLGPYNEQFF.

The chain has TRBV9 and TRBJ2-3, with 11 bases aligning to TRBD2. The CDR3 is 16 amino acids. Germline V gene sequence: CDR1 SGDLS, CDR2 YYNGEE. With V trimmed by 3 bases and J by 3 bases, 6 bases remained unmatched. The CDR3 spells CASSATRLAGTDTQYF. The CDR3 bases are TGTGCCAGCAGCGCGACCAGACTAGCGGGAACAGATACGCAGTATTTT.

This chain connects TRBV24-1 to TRBJ2-1; D is possibly TRBD2 (5 bases). Germline lookup yields CDR1 KGHDR and CDR2 SFDVKD. There are 15 residues in the CDR3. V was clipped by 9 bases and J by 0 bases, with 14 bases between them. CDR3 in DNA: TGTGCCACCGGGTCAGCGGAAAGCTCCTACAATGAGCAGTTCTTC. It codes for CATGSAESSYNEQFF.

This sequence joins TRBV5-1 and TRBJ2-5; 13 bases are a match to TRBD2. Trimming at V came to 7 bases and at J to 5 bases, leaving 11 bases not matched to a gene. Germline values: CDR1 SGHRS, CDR2 YFSETQ. The CDR3 sequence is 16 residues long. CDR3 sequence reads: CASGPGTSGKGETQYF. In nucleotides, the CDR3 is TGCGCCAGCGGCCCCGGGACTAGCGGGAAGGGTGAGACCCAGTACTTC.

This chain joins TRBV7-2 and TRBJ2-3; possible D gene TRBD2, 6 bases. There are 15 residues in the CDR3. The V end lost 3 bases, the J end lost 4 bases, and 14 bases lay between the germline ends. The germline V gene encodes CDR1 SGHTA and CDR2 FQGNSA. DNA of the CDR3: TGTGCCAGCAGCTTGGCGGGACTCCCCGCAGATACGCAGTATTTT. Amino acids: CASSLAGLPADTQYF.

The chain uses TRBV6-1 and TRBJ2-1; D gene unclear. Trimming removed 3 bases from V and 0 bases from J, with 9 bases in between. CDR1 is MNHNS, CDR2 SASEGT, per germline. This CDR3 contains 15 residues. CDR3 DNA: TGTGCCAGCAGTGATTACTCGAGCTCCTACAATGAGCAGTTCTTC. As protein: CASSDYSSSYNEQFF.